Here is one TCR beta chain with its context. Its antigen is unknown. The data were taken from a study of cytomegalovirus exposure and HLA in healthy donors. Study conclusions and caveats: The classifier reportedly diagnosed cytomegalovirus status with high sensitivity and specificity.

13 Jbeta primers and 60 Vbeta primers were used for the PCR. The data were produced by immunoSEQ multiplex PCR, yet TCRdb's version contains in-frame clones alone and is incomplete. The sample includes 45,000 to 70,000 clones, roughly 82% of them seen just once. J gave up 8 bases and V 5 bases, and 8 bases lay outside the gene matches. This CDR3 has 13 residues. Germline V gene data show CDR1 as MDHEN and CDR2 as SYDVKM. The receptor was isolated from a man aged 25 to 40 in good health and CMV-seronegative. Material for sequencing was PBMCs. V gene TRBV28 combines with J gene TRBJ1-2, with 7 bases fitting TRBD1. This CDR3 is CASSVTGVGGYTF. CDR3 DNA sequence: TGTGCCAGCAGTGTTACAGGGGTAGGAGGCTACACCTTC.